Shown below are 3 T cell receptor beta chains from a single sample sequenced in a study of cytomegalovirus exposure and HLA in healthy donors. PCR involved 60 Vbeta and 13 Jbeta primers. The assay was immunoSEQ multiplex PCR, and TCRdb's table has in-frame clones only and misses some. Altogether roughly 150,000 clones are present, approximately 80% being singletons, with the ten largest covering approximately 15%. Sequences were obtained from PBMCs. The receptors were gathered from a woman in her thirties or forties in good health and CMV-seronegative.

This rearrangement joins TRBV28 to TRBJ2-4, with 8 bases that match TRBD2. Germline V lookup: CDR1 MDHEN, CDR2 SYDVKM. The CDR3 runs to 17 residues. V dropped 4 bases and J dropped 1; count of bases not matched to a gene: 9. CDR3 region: CASSSPSGGRAKNIQYF. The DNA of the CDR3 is TGTGCCAGCAGTTCCCCCAGCGGGGGTCGGGCCAAAAACATTCAGTACTTC.

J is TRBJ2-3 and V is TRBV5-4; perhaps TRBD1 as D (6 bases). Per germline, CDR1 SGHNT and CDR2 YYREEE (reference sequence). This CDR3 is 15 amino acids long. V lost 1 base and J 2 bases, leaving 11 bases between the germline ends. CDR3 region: CASSLTRGYTDTQYF. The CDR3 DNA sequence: TGTGCCAGCAGCTTGACTAGGGGGTACACAGATACGCAGTATTTT.

The CDR3: CASSVTGLKEKLFF. The CDR3 bases are TGTGCCAGTAGTGTGACAGGGTTGAAAGAAAAACTGTTTTTT. This sequence joins TRBV19 and TRBJ1-4; the match to TRBD1 covers 7 bases. V lost 5 bases, J lost 8 bases, and 8 bases stayed unmatched. CDR1 LNHDA and CDR2 SQIVND come from the germline V gene (reference sequence). CDR3 length: 14 residues.